This T cell receptor beta chain was sequenced in a study of cytomegalovirus exposure and HLA in healthy donors. Study results and caveats: One later analysis reportedly identified an Asian-associated ancestry cluster that showed fewer N-insertions than the approximately 700-donor mean. For most TCR beta V segments, an earlier analysis put the productive rate at about 87% or about 30% of the time.

V lost 7 bases, J lost 4 bases, and 19 bases lay in between. The CDR3 extends over 15 amino acids. The germline gives CDR1 SNHLY, CDR2 FYNNEI. Each donor was nominally healthy when sampled (though unrecorded immune exposures were likely). Points on this clone: Its specificity is unknown.

It was with 60 Vbeta and 13 Jbeta primers that the PCR ran. Assay used: immunoSEQ multiplex PCR; TCRdb lists only in-frame clones, some missing. This sample has 150,000 to 200,000 clones, with approximately 86% found just once. Specimen: PBMCs. This receptor was obtained from a woman younger than 35 in good health and CMV-seronegative. The V call is TRBV2, the J call TRBJ2-5; D may be TRBD2 (5 bases). CDR3 residues: CASKRLSEPAETQYF. In DNA form, the CDR3 reads TGTGCCAGCAAGCGACTAAGCGAGCCGGCAGAGACCCAGTACTTC.